The 10 T cell receptor beta chains reported below all come from one sample, sequenced in a study of blood T cell repertoires in COVID-19. Sequenced by immunoSEQ multiplex PCR; TCRdb stores in-frame clones only, minus some. This sample has under 300,000 clones, with roughly 85% found just once. The sample taken for sequencing was peripheral blood. These receptors were collected from a woman aged 18-29 years with acute or convalescent COVID-19.

There are many counts of this clone. The chain links TRBV6-2 or TRBV6-3 to TRBJ2-1; 7 bases align to TRBD2. The germline CDR1 and CDR2 sequences are MNHEY and SVGEGT. Unmatched junction bases numbered 5, after V lost 3 bases and J lost 6 bases. The CDR3 totals 14 residues. DNA of the CDR3: TGTGCCAGCAGTTATTCCGGGACTACCAATGAGCAGTTCTTC. Protein: CASSYSGTTNEQFF.

The chain is built from TRBV5-6 and TRBJ1-6; possibly TRBD1 for D (6 bases). Trimming stripped 1 base from V and 8 bases from J, with 19 bases between. Germline V CDR1 and CDR2: SGHDT, YYEEEE. The CDR3 runs 17 residues. DNA of the CDR3: TGTGCCAGCAGCTTGTTTCTTTCGGACAGAAAAGATTCACCCCTCCACTTT. It encodes CASSLFLSDRKDSPLHF. Supplemented by reference TRBV5-6 and TRBJ1-6, the full variable domain reads DAGVTQSPTHLIKTRGQQVTLRCSPKSGHDTVSWYQQALGQGPQFIFQYYEEEERQRGNFPDRFSGHQFPNYSSELNVNALLLGDSALYLCASSLFLSDRKDSPLHFGNGTRLTVT.

The V call is TRBV15, the J call TRBJ1-1; TRBD1 matches 8 bases. Germline CDR1 is LNHNV and CDR2 is YYDKDF (reference sequence). The CDR3 consists of 15 residues. V gave up 1 base and J gave up 2 bases; unmatched junction bases: 3. CDR3 loop: CATSRVGQVNTEAFF. The CDR3 DNA reads TGTGCCACCAGCAGAGTGGGACAGGTCAACACTGAAGCTTTCTTT.

This rearrangement joins TRBV12-5 to TRBJ2-3; D is unresolved. The germline V and J ends were trimmed by 7 bases and 2 bases, with 10 bases remaining between them. The length of the CDR3 is 13 residues. CDR1 is LGHNT, CDR2 FRNRAP, per germline. CDR3 region: CASAAANTDTQYF. The CDR3 region has the DNA TGTGCTAGTGCCGCGGCCAACACAGATACGCAGTATTTT.

This chain uses TRBV9 with TRBJ2-6; no definite D call. The CDR3 runs to 15 residues. V was trimmed by 4 bases and J by 1 base, leaving 9 bases between them. CDR1 is SGDLS and CDR2 is YYNGEE in the germline V gene. In DNA, the CDR3 is TGTGCCAGCAGCCCAATACGGTCTGGGGCCAACGTCCTGACTTTC. Translated, it gives CASSPIRSGANVLTF.

CDR3 nucleotides: TGTGCCAGCAGTGACAGTTACAATCAGCCCCAGCATTTT. Translated, it gives CASSDSYNQPQHF. The chain couples TRBV6-1 to TRBJ1-5; unclear D gene. This CDR3 comprises 13 residues. Germline V gene sequence: CDR1 MNHNS, CDR2 SASEGT. Deletions cut 3 bases from V and 3 bases from J, with 6 bases between.

This chain uses TRBV18 with TRBJ1-4; D call uncertain. The CDR3 covers 14 residues. V lost 6 bases, J lost 0 bases, and 8 bases lay in between. Germline CDR1 is KGHSH and CDR2 is LQKENI. The DNA of the CDR3 is TGTGCCAGCTCTCCCCAGACAACTAATGAAAAACTGTTTTTT. Translated: CASSPQTTNEKLFF.

Here the CDR3 reads CASSRSFGGVNYGYTF. The DNA for the CDR3 is TGTGCCAGTAGTAGGTCGTTTGGGGGGGTGAACTATGGCTACACCTTC. The chain uses TRBV19 and TRBJ1-2; weak D call: TRBD1 (5 bases). The V and J ends lost 4 bases and 2 bases respectively, with 17 bases between them. The CDR3 runs to 16 residues. Germline CDR1 is LNHDA and CDR2 is SQIVND (reference sequence).

The chain recombines TRBV30 with TRBJ1-1; D ambiguous. Germline assignment: CDR1 GTSNPN and CDR2 SVGIG (reference sequence). CDR3 length: 12 residues. V gave up 2 bases and J gave up 5 bases, with 9 bases separating them. The CDR3 region is CAWSPINTEAFF. In nucleotides, the CDR3 is TGTGCCTGGAGTCCTATTAATACTGAAGCTTTCTTT.

The rearrangement uses TRBV7-2 and TRBJ2-2; 7 nucleotides align to TRBD2. The CDR3 loop spans 14 amino acids. The J segment lost 4 bases and the V segment lost 4 bases, leaving 3 bases of the junction unmatched. Germline V lookup: CDR1 SGHTA, CDR2 FQGNSA. DNA for the CDR3: TGTGCCAGCAGCTGGGGACTAACCACCGGGGAGCTGTTTTTT. It encodes CASSWGLTTGELFF. The whole variable domain, remainder taken from reference TRBV7-2 and TRBJ2-2, is GAGVSQSPSNKVTEKGKDVELRCDPISGHTALYWYRQSLGQGLEFLIYFQGNSAPDKSGLPSDRFSAERTGGSVSTLTIQRTQQEDSAVYLCASSWGLTTGELFFGEGSRLTVL.